This TCR beta chain is from a study of cytomegalovirus exposure and HLA in healthy donors (dated by TCRdb to between 2016 and 2019). In terms of the full investigation: An earlier analysis of 550 to 700 of the donors reported approximately 290 Gb of sequence data and 100 million to 130 million unique TCR beta sequences from roughly 200 million T cells. In addition to the first cohort of several hundred subjects, a separate validation cohort of 130 or so different subjects was used. To study patterns of TCR occurrence, a later analysis re-analyzed previously published TCR beta repertoires from several hundred donors and added high-resolution HLA genotyping. The study profiled the T cell repertoires of some 610 subjects by immunosequencing and related them to cytomegalovirus serostatus. The genetic ancestry cluster associated with self-reported Caucasian donors included about four fifths of the roughly 400 genotyped donors. On average, 235,054 unique TCR beta nucleotide sequences were sequenced per donor among some 430 genotyped donors of the cohort, with about 19% of those sequences being non-productive. The study was designed to test whether signatures of past pathogen exposure could be identified by cataloging public T cell receptors. In an earlier analysis of 587 of the donors, high-throughput TCR beta sequencing was used to judge whether each TCR beta V gene segment behaved as functional or pseudogenic. A later genetic analysis used genome-wide SNP genotypes for 398 of the 666 donors, treating that subset as a discovery cohort. A handful of DR-DQ haplotypes were handled as single units for association and clustering because linkage in the cohort was strong. Donor age, sex, ethnicity and CMV serostatus were compiled alongside the repertoire data. In the later analysis, no new phenotypic data were used to find candidate immune exposures; instead, reliance was placed on TCR beta sequences and their occurrence across donors. HLA typing covered class I and class II loci at four-digit resolution. The study combined high-throughput TCR immunosequencing, statistical association of individual TCRs with disease status, and machine learning to predict cytomegalovirus infection status. An early release that covered roughly 600 HLA-typed donors contained around 300 gigabases of sequencing data and around 80 million unique TCR sequences. Every repertoire in the discovery cohort had been generated on one and the same sequencing platform. Typing coverage differed by locus: A, B, C, DRB1 and DQB1 were typed in roughly 620-640 donors, DQA1 in about 550, DPA1 in approximately 610, and DPB1 in 400 to 480.

Study-level results and caveats: The authors suggested that the approach could potentially be generalized to other disease states and immunological phenotypes. In a later analysis, the rate of TCR association differed among HLA loci, with DRB1 alleles having the most associated TCRs and HLA-C alleles having the fewest. In vitro tests confirmed that a few of the cytomegalovirus-associated TCR beta chains recognize cytomegalovirus antigens. A later analysis reported that several top co-occurrence clusters appeared linked to parvovirus B19, influenza, CMV and Epstein-Barr virus. Compared with the 666-donor mean, donors in an Asian-associated ancestry cluster had fewer N-insertions in productive TCRs, according to a later genetic analysis. The presence/absence analyses assumed that sequencing depth was roughly uniform across donors, and that assumption may not be true. Most CMV-associated TCR beta chains appeared to be HLA-restricted in a later analysis, and the HLA associations seemed to be driven largely by CMV exposure. Correlated functional status among segregating V segments might be attributable to linkage disequilibrium, but an unknown experimental factor could not be ruled out. This cohort had only TCR beta chains sequenced, and the lack of alpha or paired-chain data limited which features could be detected. The sequencing pipeline was judged likely to have produced a cluster of highly shared sequence variants as a technical artifact. Because the 87-base-pair reads could not distinguish some IMGT-functional V segments, including TRBV6-2 and TRBV6-3, those segments were excluded. Broadly in line with IMGT annotations, most TCR beta V segments showed up in productive rearrangements about 87% or about 30% of the time in an earlier analysis of 450 to 600 of the donors. An association between a missense DCLRE1C variant and V-gene and J-gene trimming of TCR beta chains was found in a later genetic analysis and replicated in an independent cohort. For the cohort, immune exposure information was limited to CMV serostatus. Because counts were too low, about 18 rarely observed V segments, including chromosome 9 orphons, were excluded from the earlier analysis of under 650 of the donors. When HLA alleles, especially DR and DQ, strongly co-occurred, TCR associations were difficult to assign to individual alleles. Most TCR sequences were seen in very few donors, while some public TCRs were found in many individuals. In a later analysis, HLA-associated TCR beta chains were found to be more clonally expanded and to have lower generation probabilities than equally common non-associated chains. The classifier was reported to diagnose cytomegalovirus status with high specificity and sensitivity in both the original and validation cohorts. Specific HLA alleles were associated with 15,000 to 20,000 TCR beta sequences at a false discovery rate of 0.05 in a later analysis. A further reported finding was that TCR beta sequences accurately predicted the HLA-A and HLA-B alleles for most subjects in the first cohort. A total of 150 to 200 TCR beta chains were listed by the study as associated with cytomegalovirus. Because some donors lacked HLA typing at each locus, the association tests relied only on the typed subset.

A remark on this clone: Its antigen is not yet known. One end of the junction fails to match germline, which may point to a read error.

The cysteine opens and the phenylalanine closes a CDR3 of 12 amino acids. The DNA shown is the 36-base CDR3, in frame from base 1. From the germline V gene, CDR1 is SGHRS and CDR2 is YFSETQ. The cohort was made up of about 610 healthy bone marrow donors. At the time of sampling, every cohort member was nominally healthy, though immune exposures that went unrecorded were likely present. The donor was CMV seronegative and was included in the group of about 350 seronegative cohort members. A peripheral blood sample was provided by each donor, and peripheral blood mononuclear cells were used for TCR beta sequencing. Genomic DNA extraction from the blood cell samples was performed with the Qiagen DNeasy Blood Extraction Kit. The library was obtained by the immunoSEQ multiplex PCR assay. The multiplex PCR relied on a mix of 60 forward primers for TCR Vbeta segments and 13 reverse primers for TCR Jbeta segments. The CDR3 region of rearranged TCR beta genes was amplified from genomic DNA with a multiplex PCR assay. Amplified TCR beta libraries were sequenced as 87-base-pair reads on the Illumina HiSeq System. On the authors' methods: In a later analysis, some 80 million unique TCR beta chains were counted across the 690 or so repertoires, and roughly 9.9 million of these chains were shared by at least two donors. Raw reads were error-corrected and collapsed into unique sequences by a nearest-neighbor algorithm in which closely related sequences were merged to remove PCR and sequencing errors. CDR3 sequences were aligned to IMGT reference sequences to assign V, D and J gene segments. For a sequence to be retained, at least a six-nucleotide match to both a V gene segment and a J gene segment was required. Rearrangements were called productive when the CDR3 lacked stop codons and stayed in frame with V and J; all others were non-productive. CDR3 was defined according to IMGT convention as the region running from the second conserved V-encoded cysteine to the conserved J-encoded phenylalanine. The earlier analysis of about 570 of the donors excluded any sequence lacking an unambiguous match to a single V gene segment. An earlier analysis of fewer than 750 of the donors called V segments functional above 56.7% productive rearrangements and segregating when the between-donor standard deviation exceeded 5%. A statistical classification framework was built to diagnose cytomegalovirus status from the catalog of TCR beta chain sequences. A later analysis assigned V and J genes by comparing TCR nucleotide sequences with IMGT/GENE-DB human TR gene sequences. Using the TCRdist pipeline, a later analysis assigned CDR3 sequences along with most-parsimonious VDJ recombination scenarios. In a later analysis, every TCR beta chain was defined by the combination of its CDR3 amino acid sequence and its V-gene family, and reads without a unique V-gene family were dropped. To address suspected cross-contamination and a sequencing artifact, a later analysis removed under 600 highly shared, low-generation-probability nucleotide sequences. In a later analysis, a clonal expansion index was calculated for each public chain from normalized within-repertoire ranks of inferred template counts. In a later analysis, generation probabilities were computed with a VDJ recombination model fitted to out-of-frame rearrangements, and the resulting probabilities were checked against IGoR. Hypergeometric tests were used in a later analysis to score TCR-TCR, TCR-HLA and TCR-CMV co-occurrence, with a repertoire-size bias correction applied to the TCR pairs. To estimate false discovery rates, a later analysis permuted the HLA or CMV assignments 20 times. In a later analysis, co-occurring TCRs were grouped with DBSCAN, and TCRdist sequence similarity was added when clustering was performed within HLA-allele-positive subsets. For co-occurrence clustering, repertoires with fewer than 30,000 or more than 120,000 public chains were excluded, along with five repertoires with anomalous nucleotide sharing. TCRdb took this table from immuneACCESS and kept in-frame rearrangements with V and J called. Such tables lack part of the clones; where checked against another copy, unresolved V genes explain under half of the gap, and the rest is unexplained. D and trimming come from the DNA, and the V and J calls and clone size come from that table. For this sample the table gives about 110,000 clones, of which approximately 16% were detected only once. The ten largest clonotypes hold 0.83% of the sample.

Sequenced material: PBMCs. The receptor was isolated from a female donor in good health and CMV-seronegative. The chain was built from TRBV5-1 and TRBJ1-2, with no confidently assigned D gene. CDR3 region: CASSLARGVTDF. DNA sequence: TGCGCCAGCAGCTTGGCGCGGGGAGTGACCGACTTC. The full variable domain, with segments outside the CDR3 supplied by the reference TRBV5-1 and TRBJ1-2 proteins, appears as KAGVTQTPRYLIKTRGQQVTLSCSPISGHRSVSWYQQTPGQGLQFLFEYFSETQRNKGNFPGRFSGRQFSNSRSEMNVSTLELGDSALYLCASSLARGVTDFGSGTRLTVV.